This entry lists 28 T cell receptor beta chains sequenced from one sample in a study of neurological immune-mediated disorders. TCRdb re-called the 5' RACE reads with MiXCR, one entry per CDR3 protein. The table records about 60,000 distinct CDR3 sequences, 3.6% of them present only once. The material sequenced was PBMCs. Source of these receptors: a young man with multiple sclerosis.

This clonotype was observed a few times. It may be a read error: a sequence one base away is much more abundant. The gene calls are TRBV20-1 and TRBJ1-3, with D uncertain. Germline V gene data show CDR1 as DFQATT and CDR2 as SNEGSKA (reference sequence). Trimming stripped 5 bases from V and 1 base from J, with 12 bases between. The CDR3 has 14 residues. The CDR3 is CSARPPKSGNTIYF. The CDR3 DNA reads TGCAGTGCTCGCCCACCTAAATCTGGAAACACCATATATTTT.

The count of this clonotype is one. The chain is built from TRBV6-5 and TRBJ1-1; D gene unclear. Trimming took 6 bases from V and 7 from J, leaving 12 bases between them. CDR3 length: 12 amino acids. CDR1 is MNHEY, CDR2 SVGAGI, per germline. The CDR3 region has the DNA TGTGCCAGCAGGAATGCGGACGGTGAAGCTTTCTTT. Its translation is CASRNADGEAFF.

This clonotype was recorded many times. The chain uses TRBV12-3 or TRBV12-4 and TRBJ1-2; D is unclear. CDR3 size: 15 residues. Trimming removed 2 bases from V and 4 bases from J, with 14 bases in between. For the CDR3, the DNA is TGTGCCAGCAGTTTAAGGTCAGACATGATCTATGGCTACACCTTC. The encoded protein is CASSLRSDMIYGYTF.

This clonotype was picked up many times. The J gene is TRBJ2-2, the V gene TRBV20-1, with D possibly TRBD1 on 5 matching bases. The germline CDR1 and CDR2 sequences are DFQATT and SNEGSKA (reference sequence). V gave up 5 bases and J gave up 4 bases, with 8 bases separating them. The CDR3 has 12 residues. The CDR3 region is CSAHTGTGELFF. The DNA of the CDR3 is TGCAGTGCTCATACAGGCACCGGGGAGCTGTTTTTT.

This clonotype appeared a few times. This chain uses TRBV3-1 with TRBJ2-1; D not certain. This CDR3 is built from 11 residues. V lost 6 bases and J lost 12, with 12 bases in between. Germline lookup yields CDR1 LGHDT and CDR2 YNNKEL (reference sequence). CDR3 nucleotide sequence: TGTGCCAGCAGAAAAAATGGGCGGCAGTTCTTC. Its translation is CASRKNGRQFF.

This clonotype was seen a few times. The V call is TRBV20-1, the J call TRBJ2-7; D gene unclear. CDR1 DFQATT and CDR2 SNEGSKA come from the germline V gene (reference sequence). The CDR3 consists of 14 residues. V lost 6 bases and J 3 bases, leaving 18 bases between the germline ends. The CDR3 loop is CSARSVHADYEQYF. The CDR3, as DNA: TGCAGTGCCAGGAGCGTCCATGCCGACTACGAGCAGTACTTC.

At least ten counts were recorded for this clonotype. Germline and junction disagree at one end, which may indicate a read error. This chain links TRBV20-1 with TRBJ1-5; D not resolved. The CDR3 length is 14 residues. The germline V gene encodes CDR1 DFQATT and CDR2 SNEGSKA (reference sequence). CDR3 coding DNA: TGCAGTGCCGCTGGGTCGCTGTGGGGTCAGCCCCAGAATTTT. Translating it yields CSAAGSLWGQPQNF.

This clonotype was picked up many times. The J gene is TRBJ1-1, the V gene TRBV7-3; D is ambiguous. V was clipped by 3 bases and J by 0 bases, with 8 bases between them. CDR1 and CDR2 from the germline V gene are SGHTA and FQGTGA. The CDR3 sequence is 14 residues long. The CDR3 reads CASSFTDLNTEAFF. The CDR3 DNA sequence: TGTGCCAGCAGCTTTACGGATTTGAACACTGAAGCTTTCTTT.

This clonotype occurred a few times. The CDR3 does not close with the conserved phenylalanine or tryptophan, likely indicating a read error. J is TRBJ1-2 and V is TRBV29-1; D is undetermined. Trimming took off 4 bases at V and 1 base at J, with 7 bases between the two ends. Germline lookup yields CDR1 SQVTM and CDR2 ANQGSEA. CDR3 size: 12 residues. Written as DNA, the CDR3 is TGCAGCGTTGGGTCAAATAACTATGGCTACACCAAC. Translation: CSVGSNNYGYTN.

This clonotype was seen ten or more times. The chain couples TRBV5-1 to TRBJ1-1, with D perhaps TRBD1 (6 bases). The V and J ends lost 1 base and 5 bases respectively, with 12 bases between them. This CDR3 is 14 amino acids long. Per germline, CDR1 SGHRS and CDR2 YFSETQ. CDR3 loop: CASSLTTGWTEAFF. The CDR3 coding sequence is TGCGCCAGCAGCTTGACAACAGGGTGGACTGAAGCTTTCTTT.

This clonotype has a count of ten or more. The rearrangement links TRBV2 to TRBJ2-7; D ambiguous. With 7 bases removed from V and 3 bases from J, the gap between germline ends came to 13 bases. CDR3 length: 13 amino acids. Germline assignment: CDR1 SNHLY and CDR2 FYNNEI. CDR3 amino acids: CASTEPIGYEQYF. In DNA, the CDR3 is TGTGCCAGCACCGAACCTATTGGCTACGAGCAGTACTTC.

At least ten counts were recorded for this clonotype. The chain carries TRBV6-6 and TRBJ2-1; tentatively, D is TRBD1 (5 bases). Germline V gives CDR1 MNHNY, CDR2 SVGAGI (reference sequence). The CDR3 has 14 residues. The V gene lost 11 bases and the J gene lost 7 bases, with 21 bases spanning the gap. Written as DNA, the CDR3 is TGTGCCGCTGATGACGGCAGGGTTGTGAATGAGCAGTTCTTC. Amino acids: CAADDGRVVNEQFF.

Relative to its sample, this clonotype is medium-sized. The CDR3 DNA reads TGTGCCAGCAGCGAGGTGGAGACCCAGTACTTC. Protein sequence: CASSEVETQYF. The chain couples TRBV7-2 to TRBJ2-5; D is unresolved. The CDR3 totals 11 residues. The germline CDR1 and CDR2 sequences are SGHTA and FQGNSA. The V end was cut by 5 bases, the J end by 5 bases, with 6 bases between.

This clonotype was detected many times. The rearrangement joins TRBV20-1 to TRBJ2-4; a possible D gene is TRBD1 (7 bases). V lost 3 bases, J lost 8 bases, and 14 bases lay in between. This CDR3 spans 13 amino acids. Germline CDR1 reads DFQATT; CDR2 reads SNEGSKA (reference sequence). The CDR3 here is CSASNDREDIQYF. The DNA for the CDR3 is TGCAGTGCTAGTAATGACAGGGAGGACATTCAGTACTTC.

This clonotype was observed many times. The chain couples TRBV7-2 to TRBJ2-7, with D tentatively TRBD1 (5 bases). The CDR3 spans 16 residues. V gave up 7 bases and J gave up 0 bases, with 19 bases separating them. The germline CDR1 and CDR2 sequences are SGHTA and FQGNSA. The CDR3 is CASTLRGGASSYEQYF. The CDR3 nucleotides read TGTGCCAGCACCCTACGAGGTGGGGCCAGCTCCTACGAGCAGTACTTC.

There are many counts of this clonotype. The rearrangement joins TRBV6-1 to TRBJ1-2; 10 bases are shared with TRBD1. The junction had 6 bases not matched to a gene; V was cut back by 2 bases and J by 6 bases. The CDR3 covers 15 residues. The germline V gene has CDR1 MNHNS and CDR2 SASEGT. CDR3 amino acids: CASSEHSGTGDGYTF. Here the CDR3 DNA reads TGTGCCAGCAGTGAACACTCCGGGACAGGGGATGGCTACACCTTC.

This clonotype was seen at least ten times. V usage is TRBV3-1 and J usage is TRBJ2-1; D ambiguous. The CDR3 totals 12 residues. In germline, CDR1 is LGHDT, CDR2 YNNKEL (reference sequence). V was cut by 5 bases and J by 16 bases, with 18 bases left in between. CDR3 DNA sequence: TGTGCCAGCAGCGTGATACCCGGTACAGTATTCTTC. Translation gives CASSVIPGTVFF.

This clonotype was recorded at least ten times. V usage is TRBV7-9 and J usage is TRBJ2-6; D is unclear. Trimming left V 4 bases short and J 0 bases short, with 4 bases between. This CDR3 is built from 14 residues. The germline gives CDR1 SEHNR, CDR2 FQNEAQ (reference sequence). As DNA, the CDR3 is TGTGCCAGCAGCTCTTACTCTGGGGCCAACGTCCTGACTTTC. Translated, it gives CASSSYSGANVLTF.

This clonotype was counted many times. As DNA, the CDR3 is TGTGCCAGCAGTTCCACAGGGTCGACTGCAGATACGCAGTATTTT. Its protein product is CASSSTGSTADTQYF. V is TRBV6-5 and J is TRBJ2-3, with D perhaps TRBD1 (6 bases). This CDR3 region has 15 residues. Germline assignment: CDR1 MNHEY and CDR2 SVGAGI. With 4 bases removed from V and 4 bases from J, the gap between germline ends came to 15 bases.

This clonotype was counted ten times or more. The chain carries TRBV6-5 and TRBJ2-3, with D possibly TRBD1 on 5 matching bases. The CDR3 consists of 15 residues. Deletions cut 2 bases from V and 0 bases from J, with 9 bases between. Looked up from germline, CDR1 is MNHEY and CDR2 is SVGAGI. In DNA form, the CDR3 reads TGTGCCAGCAGTTACCTGGCAGGGAGCACAGATACGCAGTATTTT. It encodes CASSYLAGSTDTQYF.

This clonotype was detected many times. The gene calls are TRBV7-8 and TRBJ1-1, with D hard to call. The CDR3 has 15 amino acids. The V gene's germline CDR1 is SGHVS and CDR2 FQNEAQ. The germline V and J ends were trimmed by 1 base and 8 bases, with 17 bases remaining between them. The chain's CDR3 is CASSLGLSRRPEAFF. In DNA, the CDR3 is TGTGCCAGCAGCTTAGGACTTTCTCGCCGGCCAGAAGCTTTCTTT.

Many counts were recorded for this clonotype. This chain connects TRBV5-1 to TRBJ1-1; a weak D match, TRBD1 (5 bases). This CDR3 contains 14 residues. Trimming removed 1 base from V and 7 bases from J, with 14 bases in between. In germline, CDR1 is SGHRS, CDR2 YFSETQ. CDR3 bases: TGCGCCAGCAGCTTGCGAGGGGACGATGGTGAAGCTTTCTTT. Amino acids: CASSLRGDDGEAFF.

This clonotype was seen at least ten times. The gene calls are TRBV5-1 and TRBJ2-7, with D tentatively TRBD1 (6 bases). Looked up from germline, CDR1 is SGHRS and CDR2 is YFSETQ. V shed 0 bases and J shed 4 bases, with 11 bases lying between them. CDR3 size: 14 residues. The CDR3 nucleotides read TGCGCCAGCAGCTTGGGGACAGCACAGTACGAGCAGTACTTC. Translated: CASSLGTAQYEQYF.

This clonotype was recorded at least ten times. The chain uses TRBV5-1 and TRBJ2-7, with D perhaps matching TRBD1 (5 bases). This CDR3 comprises 14 residues. Trimming left V 0 bases short and J 2 bases short, with 9 bases between. Germline V CDR1 and CDR2: SGHRS, YFSETQ. The CDR3 loop is CASSLEGSPYEQYF. As DNA, the CDR3 is TGCGCCAGCAGCTTGGAGGGGTCTCCCTACGAGCAGTACTTC.

This clonotype was observed at least ten times. This sequence joins TRBV20-1 and TRBJ2-5; 14 positions match TRBD2. After removal of 3 bases from V and 1 base from J, the junction contained 10 bases not matched to a gene. CDR3 length: 18 amino acids. From germline, CDR1 is DFQATT and CDR2 SNEGSKA (reference sequence). DNA for the CDR3: TGCAGTGCTAGGGGGGGACTAGCGGGGGACACCGTCCAAGAGACCCAGTACTTC. Its translation: CSARGGLAGDTVQETQYF.

This clonotype was recorded many times. The chain employs TRBV5-1 and TRBJ2-2; 7 bases are a match to TRBD2. J gave up 5 bases and V 2 bases, and 3 bases lay outside the gene matches. The CDR3 runs 14 residues. Germline loops: CDR1 SGHRS, CDR2 YFSETQ. Here the CDR3 DNA reads TGCGCCAGCAGCTTTAGGCGGGAGACCGGGGAGCTGTTTTTT. It codes for CASSFRRETGELFF.

This clonotype has ten or more counts. The CDR3 is CASTPGQGTEKLFF. The DNA for the CDR3 is TGTGCCAGCACCCCGGGACAGGGGACTGAAAAACTGTTTTTT. The rearrangement uses TRBV12-3 or TRBV12-4 and TRBJ1-4; 10 bases map to TRBD1. The CDR3 is 14 residues long. The trim removed 7 bases at V and 7 bases at J, leaving 6 bases unmatched.

This clonotype occurred many times. The rearrangement uses TRBV5-1 and TRBJ2-1; D uncertain. V lost 0 bases and J 0 bases, leaving 13 bases between the germline ends. The CDR3 totals 17 residues. The germline gives CDR1 SGHRS, CDR2 YFSETQ. The CDR3, as DNA: TGCGCCAGCAGCTTGGCCCCCGGTCAGAGCTCCTACAATGAGCAGTTCTTC. This translates into CASSLAPGQSSYNEQFF. Complete variable domain (other parts from reference TRBV5-1 and TRBJ2-1): KAGVTQTPRYLIKTRGQQVTLSCSPISGHRSVSWYQQTPGQGLQFLFEYFSETQRNKGNFPGRFSGRQFSNSRSEMNVSTLELGDSALYLCASSLAPGQSSYNEQFFGPGTRLTVL.